This TCR beta chain was recovered during a study of control samples from healthy donors and cancer patients. Trimming removed 3 bases at V and 6 bases at J, with 17 bases between. CDR1 is SGHVS, CDR2 FQNEAQ, per germline. CDR3 length: 15 residues. Assay: immunoSEQ multiplex PCR; the TCRdb copy retains only in-frame clones and omits some. Of about 96,000 clones listed, approximately 93% are singletons. The material sequenced was blood. The gene calls are TRBV7-8 and TRBJ1-1; no clear D gene. The TCR sequence derives from a man between 18 and 29 years old in good health. CDR3 sequence: CASSFFGVETSEAFF. As DNA, the CDR3 is TGTGCCAGCAGCTTTTTTGGGGTAGAGACATCTGAAGCTTTCTTT.